Listed here are 13 T cell receptor beta chains from one sample, sequenced in a study of beta chain features in type 1 diabetes. What these receptors recognize is not known. Study outcomes and limitations: Across all four CD4+ subsets, people with type 1 diabetes showed modestly shorter TCRB CDR3s.

Reverse transcription of all isolated RNA meant that expressed TCRB transcripts were sequenced. TCRdb's table, derived via immunoSEQ multiplex PCR, lists solely in-frame clones and lacks some. In the table there are a few hundred thousand clones, approximately 12% of which are singletons. The sequenced sample consisted of naive CD4+ T cells from blood. These receptors came from a woman between 18 and 29 years old with type 1 diabetes.

This chain connects TRBV7-9 to TRBJ1-5; D unclear. V gave up 7 bases and J gave up 6 bases, with 13 bases separating them. This CDR3 has 13 amino acids. CDR1 is SEHNR, CDR2 FQNEAQ, per germline (reference sequence). Here the CDR3 reads CASTVGSGQPQHF. The CDR3 region has the DNA TGTGCCAGCACAGTAGGATCAGGTCAGCCCCAGCATTTT. The entire variable domain, with the rest obtained from reference TRBV7-9 and TRBJ1-5, is as follows: DTGVSQNPRHKITKRGQNVTFRCDPISEHNRLYWYRQTLGQGPEFLTYFQNEAQLEKSRLLSDRFSAERPKGSFSTLEIQRTEQGDSAMYLCASTVGSGQPQHFGDGTRLSIL.

This chain uses TRBV7-2 with TRBJ1-1; D gene ambiguous. This CDR3 spans 14 amino acids. Trimming took 5 bases from V and 0 from J, leaving 10 bases between them. Germline loops: CDR1 SGHTA, CDR2 FQGNSA. DNA for the CDR3: TGTGCCAGCAGCGTATCGGGGTTGAACACTGAAGCTTTCTTT. This encodes CASSVSGLNTEAFF.

A few counts support this clone. The identical CDR3 is also encoded by other nucleotide sequences in the sample. The gene calls are TRBV18 and TRBJ2-6; D gene ambiguous. CDR3 length equals 14 residues. Trimming left V 3 bases short and J 0 bases short, with 3 bases between. Germline V gene sequence: CDR1 KGHSH, CDR2 LQKENI. CDR3 nucleotide sequence: TGTGCCAGCTCACCCAGCTCTGGGGCCAACGTCCTGACTTTC. It translates to CASSPSSGANVLTF.

The rearrangement joins TRBV5-1 to TRBJ2-1, with TRBD2 identical over 9 bases. After removal of 0 bases from V and 15 bases from J, the junction contained 4 bases not matched to a gene. This CDR3 has 12 amino acids. CDR1 and CDR2 (germline): SGHRS, YFSETQ. The CDR3 region is CASSLAGLAPFF. The DNA of the CDR3 is TGCGCCAGCAGCTTGGCGGGACTAGCACCGTTCTTC.

This chain links TRBV7-2 with TRBJ2-5; 7 bases are a match to TRBD2. With 2 bases clipped from V and 4 bases from J, the junction kept 16 bases outside the gene matches. The CDR3 sequence is 18 residues long. The germline gives CDR1 SGHTA, CDR2 FQGNSA. DNA of the CDR3: TGTGCCAGCAGCTTATTGTGGGGCGGGAGAGGGGTGCGAGAGACCCAGTACTTC. It is translated as CASSLLWGGRGVRETQYF.

The chain combines TRBV7-9 with TRBJ1-1; D might be TRBD1 (6 bases). This CDR3 is built from 18 residues. CDR1 is SEHNR, CDR2 FQNEAQ, per germline (reference sequence). V lost 6 bases to trimming and J lost 1 base, with 24 bases between them. The CDR3 protein is CASSPGEGRTFRNTEAFF. The DNA for the CDR3 is TGTGCCAGCAGTCCAGGGGAGGGACGAACCTTTCGGAACACTGAAGCTTTCTTT.

The chain uses TRBV9 and TRBJ2-2, with TRBD2 matching over 12 bases. Germline CDR1 reads SGDLS; CDR2 reads YYNGEE. The V segment lost 0 bases and the J segment 5 bases; nucleotides outside the gene matches: 8. The CDR3 is 18 residues long. CDR3 loop: CASSVAPLAGGPTGELFF. The CDR3 DNA reads as TGTGCCAGCAGCGTAGCTCCGCTAGCGGGAGGGCCGACCGGGGAGCTGTTTTTT.

This clone showed up just a few times. The rearrangement joins TRBV7-2 to TRBJ2-7, with 7 bases lining up with TRBD2. This CDR3 is 13 amino acids long. The germline gives CDR1 SGHTA, CDR2 FQGNSA. Trimming cost V 5 bases and J 4 bases; bases outside gene matches: 5. The CDR3, as DNA: TGTGCCAGCAGCGTTGGCGGGAGTTACGAGCAGTACGTC. This encodes CASSVGGSYEQYV.

The rearrangement links TRBV7-9 to TRBJ2-7, with D possibly matching TRBD1 (5 bases). The CDR3 contains 14 residues. V was pared by 1 base and J by 9 bases, with 16 bases between. From germline, CDR1 is SEHNR and CDR2 FQNEAQ (reference sequence). CDR3 nucleotide sequence: TGTGCCAGCAGCTTAGAAGGGTTGGGGCGCGCGCAGTACGTC. It codes for CASSLEGLGRAQYV.

The CDR3 DNA reads as TGTGCCAGCAGCTTAGATAGCCGGCCGGGGAATGAGCAGTTCTTC. Translated, it gives CASSLDSRPGNEQFF. J is TRBJ2-1 and V is TRBV7-2; TRBD2 might be the D (5 bases). The CDR3 is 15 residues long. V was pared by 1 base and J by 7 bases, with 14 bases between. Germline V gene data show CDR1 as SGHTA and CDR2 as FQGNSA.

The chain is built from TRBV5-1 and TRBJ2-7; the match to TRBD2 covers 12 bases. CDR1 SGHRS and CDR2 YFSETQ come from the germline V gene. This CDR3 is built from 16 residues. J lost 5 bases, V lost 4 bases, and 10 bases had no gene match. The CDR3 bases are TGCGCCAGCAGCATGGCGACTAGCGGGAGCTACAACGAGCAGTACTTC. Protein sequence: CASSMATSGSYNEQYF.

This clone was detected a few times. The chain carries TRBV4-3 and TRBJ2-1; D remains ambiguous. CDR1 is LGHNA and CDR2 is YSLEER in the germline V gene. This CDR3 comprises 16 residues. V lost 0 bases and J 1 base, leaving 10 bases between the germline ends. This CDR3 reads CASSQDYGFSYNEQFF. The CDR3 nucleotides read TGCGCCAGCAGCCAAGATTACGGGTTTTCCTACAATGAGCAGTTCTTC.

The CDR3 loop is CASSPGLAGHSTAYNEQFF. Here the CDR3 DNA reads TGTGCCAGCAGCCCTGGACTAGCGGGACACAGTACTGCCTACAATGAGCAGTTCTTC. The chain combines TRBV7-6 with TRBJ2-1, with TRBD2 matching 12 bases. Trimming at V came to 5 bases and at J to 2 bases, leaving 13 bases not matched to a gene. The CDR3 runs to 19 residues. Germline CDR1 is SGHVS and CDR2 is FNYEAQ.